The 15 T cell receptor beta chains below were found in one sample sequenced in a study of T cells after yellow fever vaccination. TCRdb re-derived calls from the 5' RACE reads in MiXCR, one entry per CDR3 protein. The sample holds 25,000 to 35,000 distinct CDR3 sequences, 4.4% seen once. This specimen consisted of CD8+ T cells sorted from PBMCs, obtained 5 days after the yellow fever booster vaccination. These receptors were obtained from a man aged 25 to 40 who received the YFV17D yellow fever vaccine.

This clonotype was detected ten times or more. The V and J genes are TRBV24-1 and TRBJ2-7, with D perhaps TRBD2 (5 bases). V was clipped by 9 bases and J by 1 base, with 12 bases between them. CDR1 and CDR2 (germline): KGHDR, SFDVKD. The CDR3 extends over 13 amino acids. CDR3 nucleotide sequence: TGTGCCACCCCTGCGGAGGATTCCTACGAGCAGTACTTC. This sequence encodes CATPAEDSYEQYF.

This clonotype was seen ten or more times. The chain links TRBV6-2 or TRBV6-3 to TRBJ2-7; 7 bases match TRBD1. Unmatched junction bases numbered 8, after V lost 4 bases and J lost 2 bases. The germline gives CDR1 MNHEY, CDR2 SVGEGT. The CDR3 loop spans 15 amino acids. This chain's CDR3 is CASSSTGSITYEQYF. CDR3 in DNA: TGTGCCAGCAGTTCGACAGGGAGTATAACCTACGAGCAGTACTTC.

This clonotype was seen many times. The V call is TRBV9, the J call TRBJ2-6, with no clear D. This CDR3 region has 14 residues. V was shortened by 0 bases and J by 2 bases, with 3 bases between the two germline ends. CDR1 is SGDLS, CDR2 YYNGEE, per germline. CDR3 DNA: TGTGCCAGCAGCGTAGAGACTGGGGCCAACGTCCTGACTTTC. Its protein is CASSVETGANVLTF.

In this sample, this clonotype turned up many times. CDR3 sequence: CSVEQGVRNTEAFF. The CDR3 DNA reads as TGCAGCGTTGAACAGGGGGTTCGGAACACTGAAGCTTTCTTT. This chain joins TRBV29-1 and TRBJ1-1; 7 bases are shared with TRBD1. The germline V gene encodes CDR1 SQVTM and CDR2 ANQGSEA. V lost 2 bases and J lost 1; bases outside the gene matches: 4. The CDR3 loop spans 14 amino acids. Full variable domain (outside the CDR3, taken from reference TRBV29-1 and TRBJ1-1): SAVISQKPSRDICQRGTSLTIQCQVDSQVTMMFWYRQQPGQSLTLIATANQGSEATYESGFVIDKFPISRPNLTFSTLTVSNMSPEDSSIYLCSVEQGVRNTEAFFGQGTRLTVV.

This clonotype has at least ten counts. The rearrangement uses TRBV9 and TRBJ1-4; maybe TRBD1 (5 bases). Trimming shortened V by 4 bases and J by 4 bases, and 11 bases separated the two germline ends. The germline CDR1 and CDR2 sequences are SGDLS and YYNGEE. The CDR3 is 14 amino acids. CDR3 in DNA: TGTGCCAGCAGCCCTGTGGGGGGTAATGAAAAACTGTTTTTT. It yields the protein CASSPVGGNEKLFF.

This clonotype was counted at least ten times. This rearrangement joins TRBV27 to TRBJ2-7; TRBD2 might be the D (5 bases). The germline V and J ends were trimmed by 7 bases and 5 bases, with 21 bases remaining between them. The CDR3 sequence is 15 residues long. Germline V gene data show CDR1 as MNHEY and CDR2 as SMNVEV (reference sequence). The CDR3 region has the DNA TGTGCCAGCACCAGAACCGTCGGAGGCATACACGAGCAGTACTTC. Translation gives CASTRTVGGIHEQYF.

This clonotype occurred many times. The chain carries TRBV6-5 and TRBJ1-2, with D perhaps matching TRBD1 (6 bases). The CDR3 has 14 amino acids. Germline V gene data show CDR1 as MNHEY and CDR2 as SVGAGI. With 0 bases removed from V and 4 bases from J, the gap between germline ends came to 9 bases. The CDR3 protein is CASSYSGAGYGYTF. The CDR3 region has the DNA TGTGCCAGCAGTTACTCGGGGGCGGGCTATGGCTACACCTTC.

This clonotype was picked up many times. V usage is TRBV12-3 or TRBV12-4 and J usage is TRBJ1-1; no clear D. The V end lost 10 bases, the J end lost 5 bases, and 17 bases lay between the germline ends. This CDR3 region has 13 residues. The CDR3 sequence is CAISGKAETEAFF. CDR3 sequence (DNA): TGTGCCATCTCGGGGAAGGCGGAGACTGAAGCTTTCTTT.

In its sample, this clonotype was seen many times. CDR3 sequence reads: CASKPIAGPGELFF. The CDR3 nucleotides are TGTGCCAGCAAACCCATCGCGGGGCCCGGGGAGCTGTTTTTT. This chain links TRBV12-3 or TRBV12-4 with TRBJ2-2; weak D call: TRBD2 (6 bases). Trimming removed 7 bases at V and 6 bases at J, with 15 bases between. This CDR3 is 14 amino acids long.

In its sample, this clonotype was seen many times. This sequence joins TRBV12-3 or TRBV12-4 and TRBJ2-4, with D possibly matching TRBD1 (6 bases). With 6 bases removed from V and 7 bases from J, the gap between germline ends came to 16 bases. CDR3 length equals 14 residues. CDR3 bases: TGTGCCAGCAGCCGACAGGATCTTAGGAACATTCAGTACTTC. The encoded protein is CASSRQDLRNIQYF.

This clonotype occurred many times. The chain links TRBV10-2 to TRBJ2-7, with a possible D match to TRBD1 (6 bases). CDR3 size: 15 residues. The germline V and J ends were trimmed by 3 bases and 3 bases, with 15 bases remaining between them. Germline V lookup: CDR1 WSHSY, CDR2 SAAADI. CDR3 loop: CASSEVQGSLYEQYF. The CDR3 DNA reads TGCGCCAGCAGTGAAGTACAGGGATCACTCTACGAGCAGTACTTC.

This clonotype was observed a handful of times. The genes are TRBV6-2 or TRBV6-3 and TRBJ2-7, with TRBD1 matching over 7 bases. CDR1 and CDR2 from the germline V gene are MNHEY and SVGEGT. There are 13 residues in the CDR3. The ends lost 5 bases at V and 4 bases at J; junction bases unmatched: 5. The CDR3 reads CASSEGQLYEQYF. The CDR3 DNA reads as TGTGCCAGCAGTGAGGGACAGCTGTACGAGCAGTACTTC.

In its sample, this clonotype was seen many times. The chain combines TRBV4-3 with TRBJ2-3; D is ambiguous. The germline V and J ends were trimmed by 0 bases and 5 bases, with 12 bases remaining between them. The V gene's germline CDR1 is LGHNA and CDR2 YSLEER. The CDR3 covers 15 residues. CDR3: CASSQDLPIGDTQYF. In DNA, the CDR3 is TGCGCCAGCAGCCAAGATCTCCCGATCGGAGATACGCAGTATTTT.

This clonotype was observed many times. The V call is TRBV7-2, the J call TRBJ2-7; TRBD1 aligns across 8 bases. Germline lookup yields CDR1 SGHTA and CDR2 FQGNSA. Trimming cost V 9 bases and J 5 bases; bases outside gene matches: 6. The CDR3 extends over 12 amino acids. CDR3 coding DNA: TGTGCCAGTTCGACAGGGGATGACGAGCAGTACTTC. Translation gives CASSTGDDEQYF.

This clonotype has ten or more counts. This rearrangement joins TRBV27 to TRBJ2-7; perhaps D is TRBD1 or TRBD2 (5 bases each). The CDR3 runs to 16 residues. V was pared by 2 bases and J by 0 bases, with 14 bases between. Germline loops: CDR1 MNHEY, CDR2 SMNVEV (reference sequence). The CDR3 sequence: CASSLTPGTSSYEQYF. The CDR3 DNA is TGTGCCAGCAGTTTAACCCCCGGGACCTCCTCCTACGAGCAGTACTTC.